The T cell receptor beta chain under discussion was sequenced for a study of shared clonotypes between healthy human individuals. Study context: Donors had three CD4 naive, three CD4 memory, two CD8 naive and one CD8 memory plate apiece.

Only in-frame clones appear in the TCRdb table, and some are missing; sequencing was by immunoSEQ multiplex PCR. The sample yields a few million clones, around nine tenths seen once. A word on this clone: As yet, its antigen is unknown.

General observations from the study: Generally, estimated richness proved larger in naive subsets than it did in memory subsets. Clonotypes that were shared across a few donors made up about 4.5% of naive CD4 clonotypes.

The CDR3 runs 15 residues. V was trimmed by 0 bases and J by 8 bases, leaving 15 bases between them. Germline V CDR1 and CDR2: SGDLS, YYNGEE. J is TRBJ2-1 and V is TRBV9, with D unclear. The sequenced sample consisted of naive CD4+ T cells sorted from blood. Noted subset: CD45RA+ positively selected. The TCR comes from a man younger than 35 in good health. CDR3: CASSVGTVGVDEQFF. CDR3 nucleotides: TGTGCCAGCAGCGTAGGGACCGTGGGTGTGGATGAGCAGTTCTTC.